What follows describes a single TCR beta chain. The source of the sample is a study of blood T cell repertoires in COVID-19. The assay was immunoSEQ multiplex PCR, and TCRdb's table has in-frame clones only and misses some. This sample has about 220,000 clones; 82% occur once, and the top ten carry approximately 3.1%. In assigning cohorts, the study relied on participant-reported clinical history. Germline V CDR1 and CDR2: SEHNR, FQNEAQ (reference sequence). Trimming removed 1 base at V and 0 bases at J, with 10 bases between. This CDR3 is built from 16 residues. This receptor was identified in a woman in her sixties who had recovered from COVID-19. The V call is TRBV7-9, the J call TRBJ1-5; D may be TRBD1 (5 bases). What was sequenced was PBMCs or T cells enriched from blood (not recorded which). The CDR3 region is CASSLEQEASNQPQHF. The CDR3, as DNA: TGTGCCAGCAGCTTAGAACAGGAAGCTAGCAATCAGCCCCAGCATTTT. The variable domain in full, with the rest retrieved from reference TRBV7-9 and TRBJ1-5, is DTGVSQNPRHKITKRGQNVTFRCDPISEHNRLYWYRQTLGQGPEFLTYFQNEAQLEKSRLLSDRFSAERPKGSFSTLEIQRTEQGDSAMYLCASSLEQEASNQPQHFGDGTRLSIL.